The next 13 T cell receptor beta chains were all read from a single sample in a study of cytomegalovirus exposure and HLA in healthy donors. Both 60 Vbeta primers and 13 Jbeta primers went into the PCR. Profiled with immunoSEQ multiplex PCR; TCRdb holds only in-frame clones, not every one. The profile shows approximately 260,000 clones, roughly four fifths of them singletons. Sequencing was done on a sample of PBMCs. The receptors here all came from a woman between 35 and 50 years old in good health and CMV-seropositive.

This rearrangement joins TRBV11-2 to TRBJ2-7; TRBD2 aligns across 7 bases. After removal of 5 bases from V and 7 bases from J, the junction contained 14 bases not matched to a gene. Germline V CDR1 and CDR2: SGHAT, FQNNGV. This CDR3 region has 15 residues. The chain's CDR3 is CASSPPGKRDGEQYF. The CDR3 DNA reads TGTGCCAGCAGCCCCCCGGGAAAGCGGGATGGAGAGCAGTACTTC. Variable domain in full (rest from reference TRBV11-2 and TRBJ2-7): EAGVAQSPRYKIIEKRQSVAFWCNPISGHATLYWYQQILGQGPKLLIQFQNNGVVDDSQLPKDRFSAERLKGVDSTLKIQPAKLEDSAVYLCASSPPGKRDGEQYFGPGTRLTVT.

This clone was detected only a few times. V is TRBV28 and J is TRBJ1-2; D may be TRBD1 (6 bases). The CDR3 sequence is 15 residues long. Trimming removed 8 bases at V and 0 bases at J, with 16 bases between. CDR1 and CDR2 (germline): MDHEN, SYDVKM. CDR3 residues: CASWGGRRANYGYTF. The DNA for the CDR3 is TGTGCCAGCTGGGGGGGGCGGAGAGCTAACTATGGCTACACCTTC.

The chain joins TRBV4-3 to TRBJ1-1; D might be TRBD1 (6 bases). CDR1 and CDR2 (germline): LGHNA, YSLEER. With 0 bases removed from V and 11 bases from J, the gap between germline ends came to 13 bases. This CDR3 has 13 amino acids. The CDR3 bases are TGCGCCAGCAGCCAAGACCACAGGGACGCGGCTTTCTTT. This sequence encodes CASSQDHRDAAFF.

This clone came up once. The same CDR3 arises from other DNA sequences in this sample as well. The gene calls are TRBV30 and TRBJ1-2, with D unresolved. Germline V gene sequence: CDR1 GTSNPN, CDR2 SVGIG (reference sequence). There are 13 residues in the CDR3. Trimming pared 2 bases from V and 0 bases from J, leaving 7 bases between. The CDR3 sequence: CAWSSTPNYGYTF. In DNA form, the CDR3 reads TGTGCCTGGAGTTCGACACCTAACTATGGCTACACCTTC.

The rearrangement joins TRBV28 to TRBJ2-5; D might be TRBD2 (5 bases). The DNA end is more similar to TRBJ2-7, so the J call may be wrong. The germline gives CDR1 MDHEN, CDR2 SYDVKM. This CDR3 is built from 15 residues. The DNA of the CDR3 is TGTGCCAGCAGATCGACGGGAAAGGCAGACTACGAGCAGTACTTC. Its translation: CASRSTGKADYEQYF.

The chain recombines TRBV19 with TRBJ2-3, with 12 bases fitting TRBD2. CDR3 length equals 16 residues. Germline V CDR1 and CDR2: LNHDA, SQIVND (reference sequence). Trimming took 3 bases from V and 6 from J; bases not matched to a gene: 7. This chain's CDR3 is CASSMSSGRVEDTQYF. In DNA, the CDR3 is TGTGCCAGTAGTATGTCTAGCGGGAGGGTGGAGGATACGCAGTATTTT.

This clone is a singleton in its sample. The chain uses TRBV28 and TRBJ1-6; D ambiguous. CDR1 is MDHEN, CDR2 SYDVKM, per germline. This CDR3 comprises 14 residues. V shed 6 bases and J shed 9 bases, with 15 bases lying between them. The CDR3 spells CASRPFFLGSPLHF. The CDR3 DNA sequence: TGTGCCAGCAGGCCATTTTTTCTCGGTTCACCCCTCCACTTT.

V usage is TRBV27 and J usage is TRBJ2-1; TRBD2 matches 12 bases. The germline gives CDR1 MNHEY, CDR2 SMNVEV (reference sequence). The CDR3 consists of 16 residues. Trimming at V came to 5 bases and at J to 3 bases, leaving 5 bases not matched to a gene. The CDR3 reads CASSPRTSGIYNEQFF. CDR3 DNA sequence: TGTGCCAGCAGTCCCCGGACTAGCGGGATCTACAATGAGCAGTTCTTC.

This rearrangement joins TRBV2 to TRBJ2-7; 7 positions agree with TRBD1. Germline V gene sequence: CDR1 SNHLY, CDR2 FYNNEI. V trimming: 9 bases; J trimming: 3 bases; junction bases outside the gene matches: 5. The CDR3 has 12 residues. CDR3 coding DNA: TGTGCCAGTGGGGGACAGTACTACGAGCAGTACTTC. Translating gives CASGGQYYEQYF.

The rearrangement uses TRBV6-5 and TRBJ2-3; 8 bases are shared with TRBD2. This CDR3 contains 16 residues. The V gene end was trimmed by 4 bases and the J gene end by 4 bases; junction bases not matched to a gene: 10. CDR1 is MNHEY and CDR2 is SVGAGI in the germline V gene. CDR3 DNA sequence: TGTGCCAGCAGTTTAAAAGCGGGAGCCGGTTCAGATACGCAGTATTTT. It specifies CASSLKAGAGSDTQYF.

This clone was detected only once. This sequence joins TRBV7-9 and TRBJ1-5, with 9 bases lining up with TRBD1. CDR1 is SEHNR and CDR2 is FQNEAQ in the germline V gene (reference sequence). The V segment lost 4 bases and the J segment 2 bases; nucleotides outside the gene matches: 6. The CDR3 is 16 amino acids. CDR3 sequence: CASSSSTGGGNQPQHF. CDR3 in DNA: TGTGCCAGCAGCTCTTCGACAGGGGGAGGCAATCAGCCCCAGCATTTT.

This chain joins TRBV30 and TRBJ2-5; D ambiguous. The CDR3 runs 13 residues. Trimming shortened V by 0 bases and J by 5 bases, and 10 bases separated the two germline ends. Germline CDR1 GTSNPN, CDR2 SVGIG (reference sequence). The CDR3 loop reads CAWSVPPRETQYF. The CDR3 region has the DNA TGTGCCTGGAGTGTACCGCCGAGGGAGACCCAGTACTTC.

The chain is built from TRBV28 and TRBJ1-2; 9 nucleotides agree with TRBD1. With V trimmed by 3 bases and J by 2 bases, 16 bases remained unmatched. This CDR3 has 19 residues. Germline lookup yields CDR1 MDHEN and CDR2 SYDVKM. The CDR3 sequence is CASSFPAKGFGQGNYGYTF. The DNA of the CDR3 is TGTGCCAGCAGTTTTCCCGCTAAGGGCTTCGGACAGGGGAACTATGGCTACACCTTC.